What follows are 19 T cell receptor beta chains derived from one specimen sequenced in a study of shared clonotypes between healthy human individuals. Assay: immunoSEQ multiplex PCR; the TCRdb copy retains only in-frame clones and omits some. The repertoire holds 600,000 to 750,000 clones, with around 90% as singletons. The source material was memory CD8+ T cells from PBMCs. Subset in this sample: CD45RO+ cells pooled with CCR7-negative TemRA cells. These receptors were obtained from a man between 18 and 29 years old in good health. Some clones in this sample may be carry-over from other donors' samples.

The chain couples TRBV7-9 to TRBJ2-5; the match to TRBD2 covers 7 bases. The germline gives CDR1 SEHNR, CDR2 FQNEAQ (reference sequence). The CDR3 covers 16 residues. With 1 base clipped from V and 7 bases from J, the junction kept 12 bases outside the gene matches. The CDR3 coding sequence is TGTGCCAGCAGCTTAGAACTTACTAGCGCTACGGGGACCCAGTACTTC. Translated: CASSLELTSATGTQYF.

This chain connects TRBV7-8 to TRBJ2-5; D remains unclear. V gave up 5 bases and J gave up 5 bases, with 15 bases separating them. This CDR3 is built from 14 residues. Germline V CDR1 and CDR2: SGHVS, FQNEAQ. CDR3 bases: TGTGCCAGCAGCCCCGGCCTAAACGAGGAGACCCAGTACTTC. Translated: CASSPGLNEETQYF. Full variable domain (rest looked up from reference TRBV7-8 and TRBJ2-5): GAGVSQSPRYKVAKRGQDVALRCDPISGHVSLFWYQQALGQGPEFLTYFQNEAQLDKSGLPSDRFFAERPEGSVSTLKIQRTQQEDSAVYLCASSPGLNEETQYFGPGTRLLVL.

This chain joins TRBV29-1 and TRBJ2-2; TRBD1 agrees at 8 bases. After removal of 4 bases from V and 1 base from J, the junction contained 2 bases not matched to a gene. CDR1 and CDR2 from the germline V gene are SQVTM and ANQGSEA. The CDR3 runs to 14 residues. This chain's CDR3 is CSVGGQGNTGELFF. CDR3 sequence (DNA): TGCAGCGTTGGCGGACAGGGGAACACCGGGGAGCTGTTTTTT.

This clone appeared once. This chain uses TRBV30 with TRBJ2-1; D is possibly TRBD1 or TRBD2 (5 bases each). There are 18 residues in the CDR3. The germline V and J ends were trimmed by 0 bases and 2 bases, with 20 bases remaining between them. Germline lookup yields CDR1 GTSNPN and CDR2 SVGIG (reference sequence). The CDR3 DNA follows: TGTGCCTGGAGTGTGTGGGCGGCGGAGGCAGGGCCCTACAATGAGCAGTTCTTC. Its translation is CAWSVWAAEAGPYNEQFF.

This sequence joins TRBV7-6 and TRBJ2-1, with 7 bases identical to TRBD1. J was trimmed by 3 bases and V by 5 bases; bases with no gene match: 10. The CDR3 covers 16 residues. Germline assignment: CDR1 SGHVS and CDR2 FNYEAQ. Written as DNA, the CDR3 is TGTGCCAGCAGCCCCCTGTCGGCAGGGGGCTACAATGAGCAGTTCTTC. This translates into CASSPLSAGGYNEQFF.

The V gene is TRBV4-1, the J gene TRBJ1-2; the match to TRBD1 covers 10 bases. The germline CDR1 and CDR2 sequences are MGHRA and YSYEKL. The CDR3 is 18 amino acids. V lost 0 bases and J lost 4; bases outside the gene matches: 11. The DNA of the CDR3 is TGCGCCAGCAGCCAAGATCATGCGGGACAGGGGAGTGGCTATGGCTACACCTTC. It yields the protein CASSQDHAGQGSGYGYTF.

J is TRBJ1-1 and V is TRBV4-1; D is unclear. The V and J ends lost 1 base and 2 bases respectively, with 8 bases between them. CDR1 and CDR2 (germline): MGHRA, YSYEKL. The CDR3 consists of 14 residues. The CDR3 DNA is TGCGCCAGCAGCCAAGGGGGTTACAACACTGAAGCTTTCTTT. It yields the protein CASSQGGYNTEAFF.

The chain recombines TRBV11-2 with TRBJ2-7, with 10 bases fitting TRBD1. The CDR3 loop spans 16 amino acids. V shed 1 base and J 2 bases; nucleotides not matched to a gene: 5. In germline, CDR1 is SGHAT, CDR2 FQNNGV. The CDR3 coding sequence is TGTGCCAGCAGCTTAGGTTCCGGGACAGGGGCCTACGAGCAGTACTTC. Translated, it gives CASSLGSGTGAYEQYF.

The rearrangement joins TRBV27 to TRBJ2-7; 7 nucleotides line up with TRBD1. CDR1 is MNHEY and CDR2 is SMNVEV in the germline V gene (reference sequence). J was trimmed by 3 bases and V by 5 bases; bases with no gene match: 7. This CDR3 has 14 residues. The CDR3: CASSPRTGLYEQYF. CDR3 nucleotide sequence: TGTGCCAGCAGTCCGCGGACAGGCCTCTACGAGCAGTACTTC.

The CDR3 DNA sequence: TGTGCCAGCAGCCCCGGGAGGGGTCGGGACAGGGAAGCTGGAAACACCATATATTTT. As protein: CASSPGRGRDREAGNTIYF. The chain recombines TRBV5-5 with TRBJ1-3; 9 positions match TRBD1. The CDR3 loop spans 19 amino acids. Germline trimming cut 4 bases from V and 2 bases from J; bases unmatched to any gene: 16. The germline V gene has CDR1 SGHKS and CDR2 YYEKEE (reference sequence).

This chain uses TRBV15 with TRBJ1-1; D remains ambiguous. V dropped 1 base and J dropped 5 bases, with 8 bases sitting between them. The CDR3 length is 13 residues. The germline CDR1 and CDR2 sequences are LNHNV and YYDKDF (reference sequence). The CDR3 bases are TGTGCCACCAGCAGAGGAGAAAGGACTGAAGCTTTCTTT. This encodes CATSRGERTEAFF. The full variable domain, in which reference TRBV15 and TRBJ1-1 provide the parts outside the CDR3, is DAMVIQNPRYQVTQFGKPVTLSCSQTLNHNVMYWYQQKSSQAPKLLFHYYDKDFNNEADTPDNFQSRRPNTSFCFLDIRSPGLGDTAMYLCATSRGERTEAFFGQGTRLTVV.

The chain is built from TRBV5-8 and TRBJ2-2; D is undetermined. CDR3 size: 15 residues. CDR1 and CDR2 (germline): SGHTS, YDEGEE. V lost 0 bases and J 4 bases, leaving 10 bases between the germline ends. CDR3 sequence: CASSLEGFATGELFF. CDR3 sequence (DNA): TGTGCCAGCAGCTTGGAAGGGTTTGCCACCGGGGAGCTGTTTTTT.

The chain employs TRBV5-5 and TRBJ1-4; 10 nucleotides align to TRBD1. V was clipped by 3 bases and J by 15 bases; unmatched bases: 11. CDR1 SGHKS and CDR2 YYEKEE come from the germline V gene (reference sequence). This CDR3 contains 14 residues. CDR3 sequence (DNA): TGTGCCAGCAGCTATGACAGGGGGCGTGGAGAGGTGTTTTTT. Protein product: CASSYDRGRGEVFF. The variable domain in full, with the rest retrieved from reference TRBV5-5 and TRBJ1-4, is DAGVTQSPTHLIKTRGQQVTLRCSPISGHKSVSWYQQVLGQGPQFIFQYYEKEERGRGNFPDRFSARQFPNYSSELNVNALLLGDSALYLCASSYDRGRGEVFFGSGTQLSVL.

This sequence joins TRBV14 and TRBJ1-2; no reliable D call. This CDR3 contains 13 residues. V dropped 1 base and J dropped 4 bases, with 7 bases sitting between them. Germline V CDR1 and CDR2: SGHDN, FVKESK. In DNA form, the CDR3 reads TGTGCCAGCAGCCAAGGGGTGATCTATGGCTACACCTTC. This translates into CASSQGVIYGYTF.

With respect to this clone: The junction differs from germline at one of its ends, possibly a read error. V is TRBV2 and J is TRBJ2-2; 12 bases fit TRBD2. The CDR3 is 14 residues long. CDR1 is SNHLY, CDR2 FYNNEI, per germline. The CDR3 here is CASSSGLAGGELFF. As DNA, the CDR3 is TGTGCCAGCAGCTCGGGACTAGCGGGCGGGGAACTGTTTTTT.

This chain joins TRBV5-8 and TRBJ2-7, with 8 positions matching TRBD2. Germline loops: CDR1 SGHTS, CDR2 YDEGEE. This CDR3 is 15 amino acids long. V trimming: 0 bases; J trimming: 4 bases; junction bases outside the gene matches: 6. This CDR3 reads CASSLGWSSGYEQYF. The CDR3 DNA follows: TGTGCCAGCAGCTTGGGGTGGTCTAGCGGGTACGAGCAGTACTTC.

This chain joins TRBV19 and TRBJ2-3, with a tentative D call TRBD1 (6 bases). Germline lookup yields CDR1 LNHDA and CDR2 SQIVND (reference sequence). This CDR3 region has 15 residues. Trimming left V 3 bases short and J 3 bases short, with 13 bases between. CDR3 in DNA: TGTGCCAGTAGTATTTCGGGGACATGGACAGATACGCAGTATTTT. It yields the protein CASSISGTWTDTQYF.

The J gene is TRBJ1-1, the V gene TRBV9, with a weak D call TRBD1 (5 bases). Trimming stripped 0 bases from V and 0 bases from J, with 21 bases between. The CDR3 has 19 residues. Looked up from germline, CDR1 is SGDLS and CDR2 is YYNGEE. Here the CDR3 DNA reads TGTGCCAGCAGCGTAGTTCCTATTGGGCAGGGTGGCTTGAACACTGAAGCTTTCTTT. Encoded protein: CASSVVPIGQGGLNTEAFF.

The V call is TRBV16, the J call TRBJ1-2; 8 bases match TRBD1. The V and J ends lost 2 bases and 1 base, in that order; junction bases with no gene match: 3. CDR3 size: 15 residues. CDR1 KGHSY and CDR2 FQNENV come from the germline V gene. This CDR3 reads CASSQDRGFNYGYTF. The CDR3 DNA reads TGTGCCAGCAGCCAAGACAGGGGCTTTAACTATGGCTACACCTTC.